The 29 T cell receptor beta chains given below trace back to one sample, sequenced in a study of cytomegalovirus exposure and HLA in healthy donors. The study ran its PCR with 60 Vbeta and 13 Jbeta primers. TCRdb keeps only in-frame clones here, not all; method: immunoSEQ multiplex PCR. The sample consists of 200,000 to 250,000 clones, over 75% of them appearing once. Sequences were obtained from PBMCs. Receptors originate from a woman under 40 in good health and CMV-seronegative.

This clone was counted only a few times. The CDR3 region is CASSVAGNNSPLHF. CDR3 DNA: TGTGCCAGCAGCGTGGCAGGGAACAATTCACCCCTCCACTTT. V is TRBV9 and J is TRBJ1-6, with D perhaps TRBD1 (5 bases). This CDR3 is built from 14 residues. Trimming took 2 bases from V and 7 from J, leaving 10 bases between them. The germline gives CDR1 SGDLS, CDR2 YYNGEE.

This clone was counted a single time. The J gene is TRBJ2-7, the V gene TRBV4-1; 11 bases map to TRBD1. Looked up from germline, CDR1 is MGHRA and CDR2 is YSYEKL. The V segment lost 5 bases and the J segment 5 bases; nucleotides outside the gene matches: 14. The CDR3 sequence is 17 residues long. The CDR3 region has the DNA TGCGCCAGCAGCAGACGATCAGGACAGGGGGCAATCCACGAGCAGTACTTC. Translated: CASSRRSGQGAIHEQYF.

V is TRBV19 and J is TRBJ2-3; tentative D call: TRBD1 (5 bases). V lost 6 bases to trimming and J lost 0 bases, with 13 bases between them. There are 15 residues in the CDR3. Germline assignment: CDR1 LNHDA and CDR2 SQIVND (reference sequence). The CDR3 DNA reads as TGTGCCAGTAGAGATAGGGGAACAAGCACAGATACGCAGTATTTT. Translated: CASRDRGTSTDTQYF.

CDR3 bases: TGTGCCAGCAGAGGGGGCTCAGACTATAATTCACCCCTCCACTTT. Translation: CASRGGSDYNSPLHF. V is TRBV5-4 and J is TRBJ1-6, with TRBD1 identical over 7 bases. CDR3 length equals 15 residues. Germline CDR1 SGHNT, CDR2 YYREEE (reference sequence). J gave up 3 bases and V 5 bases, and 5 bases lay outside the gene matches.

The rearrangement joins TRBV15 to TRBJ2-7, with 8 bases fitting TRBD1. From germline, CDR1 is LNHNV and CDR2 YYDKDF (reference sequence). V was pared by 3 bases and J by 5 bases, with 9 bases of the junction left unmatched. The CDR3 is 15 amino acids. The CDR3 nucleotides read TGTGCCACCAGCAGCGGACAGGGCGAGGTCGACGAGCAGTACTTC. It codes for CATSSGQGEVDEQYF.

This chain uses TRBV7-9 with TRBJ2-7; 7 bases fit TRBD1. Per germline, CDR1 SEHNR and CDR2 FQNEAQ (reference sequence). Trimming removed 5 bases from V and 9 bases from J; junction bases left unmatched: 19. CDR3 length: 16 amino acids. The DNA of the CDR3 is TGTGCCAGCAGCAGCCCGGGACAGAATTACTACGAGTGGCAGTACTTC. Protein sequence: CASSSPGQNYYEWQYF.

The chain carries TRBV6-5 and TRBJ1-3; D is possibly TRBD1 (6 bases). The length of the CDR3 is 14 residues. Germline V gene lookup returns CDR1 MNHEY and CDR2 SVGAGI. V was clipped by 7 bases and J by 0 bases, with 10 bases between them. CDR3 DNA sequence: TGTGCCAGCAAAACAGGGAGCTCTGGAAACACCATATATTTT. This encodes CASKTGSSGNTIYF.

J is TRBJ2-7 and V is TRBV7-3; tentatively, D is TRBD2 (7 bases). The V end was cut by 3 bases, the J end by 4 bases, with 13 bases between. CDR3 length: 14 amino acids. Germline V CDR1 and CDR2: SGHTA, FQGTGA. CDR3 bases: TGTGCCAGCAGCTTGTCAGGGAGGGGGTACGAGCAGTACTTC. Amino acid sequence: CASSLSGRGYEQYF.

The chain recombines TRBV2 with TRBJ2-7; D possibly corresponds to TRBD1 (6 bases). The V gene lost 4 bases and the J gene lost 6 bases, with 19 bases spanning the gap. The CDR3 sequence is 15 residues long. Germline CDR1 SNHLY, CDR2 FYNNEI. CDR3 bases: TGTGCCAGCAGTGTCCAGGTAACAGGGAAATCCGAGCAGTACTTC. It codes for CASSVQVTGKSEQYF.

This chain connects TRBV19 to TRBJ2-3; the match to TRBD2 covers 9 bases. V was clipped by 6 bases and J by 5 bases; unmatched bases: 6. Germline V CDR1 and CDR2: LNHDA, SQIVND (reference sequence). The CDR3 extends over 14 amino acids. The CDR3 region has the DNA TGTGCCAGTAGGCGGGAGGGCGGGGAAGATACGCAGTATTTT. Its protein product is CASRREGGEDTQYF.

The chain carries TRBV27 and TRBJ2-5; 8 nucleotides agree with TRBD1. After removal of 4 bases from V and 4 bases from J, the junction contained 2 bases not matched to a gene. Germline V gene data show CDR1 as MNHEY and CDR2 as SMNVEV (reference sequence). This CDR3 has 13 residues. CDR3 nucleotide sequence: TGTGCCAGCAGTTCAGGGGGCCCAGAGACCCAGTACTTC. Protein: CASSSGGPETQYF.

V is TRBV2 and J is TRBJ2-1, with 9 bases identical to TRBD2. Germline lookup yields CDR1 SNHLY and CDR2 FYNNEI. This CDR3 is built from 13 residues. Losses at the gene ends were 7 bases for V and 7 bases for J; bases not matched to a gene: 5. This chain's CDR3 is CASIKGLANEQFF. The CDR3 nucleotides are TGTGCCAGCATTAAGGGACTAGCAAATGAGCAGTTCTTC.

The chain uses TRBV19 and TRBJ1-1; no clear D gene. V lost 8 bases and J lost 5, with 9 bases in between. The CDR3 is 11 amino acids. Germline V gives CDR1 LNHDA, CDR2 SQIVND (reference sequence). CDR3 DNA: TGTGCCAGTCGAACGGGGACTGAAGCTTTCTTT. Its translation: CASRTGTEAFF.

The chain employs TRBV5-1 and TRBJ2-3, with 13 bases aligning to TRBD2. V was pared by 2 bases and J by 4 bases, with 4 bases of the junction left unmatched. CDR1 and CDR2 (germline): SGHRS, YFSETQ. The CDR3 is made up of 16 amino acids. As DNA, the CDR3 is TGCGCCAGCAGCTTAGGAGGACTAGCGGGGGCAGATACGCAGTATTTT. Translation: CASSLGGLAGADTQYF. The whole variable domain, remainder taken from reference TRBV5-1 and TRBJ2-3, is KAGVTQTPRYLIKTRGQQVTLSCSPISGHRSVSWYQQTPGQGLQFLFEYFSETQRNKGNFPGRFSGRQFSNSRSEMNVSTLELGDSALYLCASSLGGLAGADTQYFGPGTRLTVL.

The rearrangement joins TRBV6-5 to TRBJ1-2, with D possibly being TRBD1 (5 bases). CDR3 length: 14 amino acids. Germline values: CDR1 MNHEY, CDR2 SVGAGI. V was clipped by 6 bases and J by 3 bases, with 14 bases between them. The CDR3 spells CASSGQGRDYGYTF. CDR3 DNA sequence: TGTGCCAGCAGCGGCCAGGGAAGGGACTATGGCTACACCTTC.

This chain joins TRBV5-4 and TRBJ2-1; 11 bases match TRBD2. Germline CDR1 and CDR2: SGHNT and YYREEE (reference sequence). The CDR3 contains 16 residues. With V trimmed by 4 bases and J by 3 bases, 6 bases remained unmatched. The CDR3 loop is CASSPLAGDLYNEQFF. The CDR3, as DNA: TGTGCCAGCAGCCCACTAGCGGGAGACCTCTACAATGAGCAGTTCTTC.

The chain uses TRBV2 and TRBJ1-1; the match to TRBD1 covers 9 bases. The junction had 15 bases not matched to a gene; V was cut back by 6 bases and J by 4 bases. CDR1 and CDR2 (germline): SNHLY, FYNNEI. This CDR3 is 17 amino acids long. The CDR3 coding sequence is TGTGCCAGCAGCCCACCGGGACAGGGTAAATTGGGCACTGAAGCTTTCTTT. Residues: CASSPPGQGKLGTEAFF.

CDR3 sequence: CASSQAGLTAYEQYF. Here the CDR3 DNA reads TGCGCCAGCAGCCAGGCGGGACTGACAGCCTACGAGCAGTACTTC. The gene calls are TRBV4-1 and TRBJ2-7; tentative D call: TRBD2 (6 bases). V gave up 3 bases and J gave up 2 bases, with 14 bases separating them. This CDR3 has 15 residues. Germline V lookup: CDR1 MGHRA, CDR2 YSYEKL.

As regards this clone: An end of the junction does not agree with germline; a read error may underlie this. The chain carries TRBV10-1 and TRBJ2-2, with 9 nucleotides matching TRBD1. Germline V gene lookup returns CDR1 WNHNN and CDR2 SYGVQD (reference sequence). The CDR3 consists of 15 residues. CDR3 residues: CATSGDRENTGELFF. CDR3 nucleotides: TGCGCCACCAGTGGGGACAGGGAGAACACCGGGGAGCTGTTTTTT.

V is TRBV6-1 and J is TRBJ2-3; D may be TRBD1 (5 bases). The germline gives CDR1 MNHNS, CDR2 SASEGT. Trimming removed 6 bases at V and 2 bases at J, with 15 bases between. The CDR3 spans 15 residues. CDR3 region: CASSDRQTFTDTQYF. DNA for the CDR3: TGTGCCAGCAGCGATAGACAGACTTTCACAGATACGCAGTATTTT.

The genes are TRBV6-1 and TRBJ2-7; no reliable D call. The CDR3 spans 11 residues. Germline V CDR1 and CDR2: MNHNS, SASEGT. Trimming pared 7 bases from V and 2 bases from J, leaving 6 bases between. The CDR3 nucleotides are TGTGCCAGCACTCCCCCCTACGAGCAGTACTTC. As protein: CASTPPYEQYF.

The CDR3 DNA is TGTGCCAGCAGCTTAAGGGTGGGGGCGGAAGGCTACACCTTC. Protein sequence: CASSLRVGAEGYTF. This chain uses TRBV11-2 with TRBJ1-2; D perhaps matches TRBD1 (6 bases). This CDR3 is built from 14 residues. Per germline, CDR1 SGHAT and CDR2 FQNNGV. Deletions cut 2 bases from V and 8 bases from J, with 15 bases between.

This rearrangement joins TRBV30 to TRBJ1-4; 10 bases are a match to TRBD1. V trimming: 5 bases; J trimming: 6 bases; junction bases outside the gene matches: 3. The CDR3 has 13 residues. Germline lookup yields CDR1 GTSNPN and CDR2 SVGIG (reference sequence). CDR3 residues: CAWDGTGDEKLFF. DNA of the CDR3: TGTGCCTGGGACGGGACAGGGGATGAAAAACTGTTTTTT.

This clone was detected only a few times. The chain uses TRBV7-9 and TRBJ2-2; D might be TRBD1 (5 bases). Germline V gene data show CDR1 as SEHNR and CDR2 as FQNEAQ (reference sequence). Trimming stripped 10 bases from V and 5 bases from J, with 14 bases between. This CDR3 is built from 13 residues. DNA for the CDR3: TGTGCCAACCTGATCAGACAGACCGGGGAGCTGTTTTTT. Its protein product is CANLIRQTGELFF. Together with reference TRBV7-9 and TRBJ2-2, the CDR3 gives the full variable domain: DTGVSQNPRHKITKRGQNVTFRCDPISEHNRLYWYRQTLGQGPEFLTYFQNEAQLEKSRLLSDRFSAERPKGSFSTLEIQRTEQGDSAMYLCANLIRQTGELFFGEGSRLTVL.

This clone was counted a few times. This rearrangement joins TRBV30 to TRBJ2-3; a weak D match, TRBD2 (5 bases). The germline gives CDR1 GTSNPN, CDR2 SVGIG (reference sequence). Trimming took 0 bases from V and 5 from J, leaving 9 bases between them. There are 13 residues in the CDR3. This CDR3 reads CAWSVGVQDTQYF. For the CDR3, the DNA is TGTGCCTGGAGTGTGGGAGTTCAAGATACGCAGTATTTT.

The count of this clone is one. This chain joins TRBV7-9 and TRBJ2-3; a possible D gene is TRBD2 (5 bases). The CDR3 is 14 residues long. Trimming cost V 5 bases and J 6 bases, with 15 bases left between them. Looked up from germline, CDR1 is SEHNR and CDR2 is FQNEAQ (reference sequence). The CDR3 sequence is CASSLRRDIDTQYF. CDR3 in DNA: TGTGCCAGCAGCCTCAGACGGGATATCGATACGCAGTATTTT.

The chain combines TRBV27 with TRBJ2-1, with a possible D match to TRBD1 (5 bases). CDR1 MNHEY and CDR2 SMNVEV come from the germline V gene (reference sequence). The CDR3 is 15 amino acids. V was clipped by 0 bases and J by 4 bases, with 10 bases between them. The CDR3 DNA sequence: TGTGCCAGCAGTTTATCTGTTACAGGATACAATGAGCAGTTCTTC. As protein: CASSLSVTGYNEQFF.

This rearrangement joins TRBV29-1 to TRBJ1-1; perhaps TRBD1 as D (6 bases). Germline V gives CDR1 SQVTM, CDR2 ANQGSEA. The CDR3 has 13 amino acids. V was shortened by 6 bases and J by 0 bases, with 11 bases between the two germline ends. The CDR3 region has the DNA TGCAGCGTACACAGGGTCGTGAACACTGAAGCTTTCTTT. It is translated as CSVHRVVNTEAFF.

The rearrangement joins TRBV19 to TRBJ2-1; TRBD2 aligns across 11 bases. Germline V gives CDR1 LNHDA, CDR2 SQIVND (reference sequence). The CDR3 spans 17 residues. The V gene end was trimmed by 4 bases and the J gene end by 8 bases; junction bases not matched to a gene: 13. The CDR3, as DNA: TGTGCCAGTAGTACTGATCTAGCGGGAGGCTTTCGGTATGAGCAGTTCTTC. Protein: CASSTDLAGGFRYEQFF.